The 10 T cell receptor beta chains given below trace back to one sample, sequenced in a study of regulatory T cells in long-lasting Graves disease. HTBI primers from iRepertoire and Arm-PCR of CDR3 regions yielded the TCR beta libraries. Each CDR3 protein gets one entry after TCRdb re-called the multiplex PCR reads with MiXCR. Among approximately 290,000 distinct CDR3 sequences listed, 20% to 25% were seen once. Time point in this sample: persistent/refractory GD, antithyroid drugs over 5 years with positive TRAb. The TCR library used RNA extracted from PBMCs. The sample in question was peripheral blood mononuclear cells (PBMCs), obtained when the disease was refractory, from a patient treated with antithyroid drugs. The receptor set was obtained from a female donor with Graves disease.

This clonotype was picked up a small number of times. The chain combines TRBV6-1 with TRBJ1-5, with 7 nucleotides matching TRBD1. CDR1 is MNHNS and CDR2 is SASEGT in the germline V gene. This CDR3 has 13 amino acids. Unmatched junction bases numbered 2, after V lost 4 bases and J lost 5 bases. The CDR3 loop reads CASSAQGDQPQHF. In DNA, the CDR3 is TGTGCCAGCAGTGCCCAGGGGGATCAGCCCCAGCATTTT.

The chain uses TRBV9 and TRBJ2-2, with 8 bases identical to TRBD1. This CDR3 is 14 amino acids long. V gave up 4 bases and J gave up 6 bases; unmatched junction bases: 5. Germline CDR1 reads SGDLS; CDR2 reads YYNGEE. CDR3 nucleotide sequence: TGTGCCAGCAGCATTACACAGGGGGCCGGGGAGCTGTTTTTT. Its translation: CASSITQGAGELFF.

Concerning this clonotype: Mismatch with germline at one junction end may stem from a read error. The chain is built from TRBV24-1 and TRBJ2-2; possible D gene TRBD2, 5 bases. The CDR3 loop spans 13 amino acids. Germline V gives CDR1 KGHDR, CDR2 SFDVKD. CDR3 DNA sequence: TGTACCACCAGACTCAGCGGCTCCGGGGAGCTGTTTTTT. It translates to CTTRLSGSGELFF.

The rearrangement uses TRBV6-2 or TRBV6-3 and TRBJ2-5; 11 bases match TRBD2. V lost 6 bases, J lost 1 base, and 7 bases stayed unmatched. The CDR3 length is 16 residues. CDR1 MNHEY and CDR2 SVGEGT come from the germline V gene. The CDR3 bases are TGTGCCAGCAGGGGACTAGCGGTACCTCTCCAAGAGACCCAGTACTTC. It codes for CASRGLAVPLQETQYF.

This clonotype was detected ten times or more. The genes are TRBV5-1 and TRBJ2-7; no reliable D call. The CDR3 is 14 residues long. Germline V gives CDR1 SGHRS, CDR2 YFSETQ. Trimming pared 6 bases from V and 2 bases from J, leaving 15 bases between. The CDR3 reads CASTPTTMTYEQYF. The DNA of the CDR3 is TGCGCCAGCACCCCCACGACAATGACCTACGAGCAGTACTTC.

The rearrangement uses TRBV9 and TRBJ2-1; TRBD2 matches at 7 bases. Germline V lookup: CDR1 SGDLS, CDR2 YYNGEE. Germline trimming cut 4 bases from V and 12 bases from J; bases unmatched to any gene: 7. The CDR3 is 12 residues long. The CDR3 DNA reads as TGTGCCAGCAGCTCCTCTAGCGGCGGGCAGTTCTTC. It specifies CASSSSSGGQFF.

This clonotype was recorded at least ten times. CDR3 nucleotide sequence: TGTGCCAGCAGCTTAAGCGGGAGCTACGAGCAGTACTTC. This encodes CASSLSGSYEQYF. The chain uses TRBV12-3 or TRBV12-4 and TRBJ2-7; TRBD2 aligns across 8 bases. J lost 3 bases, V lost 6 bases, and 4 bases had no gene match. This CDR3 is 13 amino acids long.

The rearrangement uses TRBV7-9 and TRBJ2-5; D is possibly TRBD2 (6 bases). The V gene's germline CDR1 is SEHNR and CDR2 FQNEAQ (reference sequence). The CDR3 has 17 amino acids. The germline V and J ends were trimmed by 0 bases and 2 bases, with 16 bases remaining between them. The CDR3, as DNA: TGTGCCAGCAGCTTAGCGCTCGGGGGTAGTAGTCAAGAGACCCAGTACTTC. It yields the protein CASSLALGGSSQETQYF. Full variable domain (outside the CDR3, taken from reference TRBV7-9 and TRBJ2-5): DTGVSQNPRHKITKRGQNVTFRCDPISEHNRLYWYRQTLGQGPEFLTYFQNEAQLEKSRLLSDRFSAERPKGSFSTLEIQRTEQGDSAMYLCASSLALGGSSQETQYFGPGTRLLVL.

The chain combines TRBV5-1 with TRBJ1-2; D gene unclear. Germline V lookup: CDR1 SGHRS, CDR2 YFSETQ. The CDR3 sequence is 14 residues long. Deletions cut 2 bases from V and 1 base from J, with 9 bases between. The CDR3 nucleotides read TGCGCCAGCAGCTTATTAGGAGATAACTATGGCTACACCTTC. The encoded protein is CASSLLGDNYGYTF.

This clonotype has at least ten counts. The rearrangement uses TRBV28 and TRBJ2-7; 11 bases line up with TRBD2. V shed 8 bases and J 0 bases; nucleotides not matched to a gene: 3. Germline V gene lookup returns CDR1 MDHEN and CDR2 SYDVKM. The CDR3 loop spans 14 amino acids. The CDR3 nucleotides are TGTGCCAGCCTAACTAGCGGGAGCTCCTACGAGCAGTACTTC. Translating it yields CASLTSGSSYEQYF.